The clone carrying this T cell receptor (beta chain) was detected only once. Measured with immunoSEQ multiplex PCR; TCRdb has only the in-frame clones, and not every one. The data contain over 1.5 million clones, 95% to 99% of them singletons. This entry belongs to a study of shared clonotypes between healthy human individuals. This TCR derives from a man aged 30 to 45 in good health. Sample: naive CD4+ T cells sorted from blood. Subset in this sample: CD45RA+ positively selected.

CDR3 sequence reads: CASSPGIDAGSYFLREQYF. As DNA, the CDR3 is TGTGCCAGCTCACCGGGAATTGACGCGGGGTCATACTTTCTACGGGAGCAGTACTTC. The chain joins TRBV18 to TRBJ2-7; D is possibly TRBD2 (6 bases). V shed 3 bases and J shed 7 bases, with 31 bases lying between them. This CDR3 has 19 amino acids. Germline-derived CDR1 and CDR2 are KGHSH and LQKENI.